Following are 17 T cell receptor beta chains from one sample sequenced in a study of T cells in localized non-small cell lung cancer. Profiled with immunoSEQ multiplex PCR; TCRdb holds only in-frame clones, not every one. The table records 30,000 to 50,000 clones, about 76% of them present only once. Sequenced here: PBMCs, sampled before any cancer treatment. All receptors come from a woman aged 40-75 years with stage II squamous cell lung carcinoma.

CDR3 in DNA: TGTGCCAGCAGTTTAGATTTCAGGGCCACTGAAGCTTTCTTT. It yields the protein CASSLDFRATEAFF. The chain has TRBV28 and TRBJ1-1; a weak D match, TRBD1 (5 bases). This CDR3 is built from 14 residues. V was pared by 2 bases and J by 4 bases, with 11 bases between. The V gene's germline CDR1 is MDHEN and CDR2 SYDVKM.

The chain is built from TRBV4-2 and TRBJ2-3; tentative D call: TRBD2 (6 bases). Germline CDR1 is LGHNA and CDR2 is YNFKEQ. The CDR3 has 16 amino acids. V was shortened by 5 bases and J by 0 bases, with 15 bases between the two germline ends. CDR3 loop: CASSFGGSGSTDTQYF. The CDR3 nucleotides are TGTGCCAGCAGCTTCGGTGGTAGCGGCAGCACAGATACGCAGTATTTT.

The chain uses TRBV27 and TRBJ2-5, with 11 positions matching TRBD2. CDR1 and CDR2 from the germline V gene are MNHEY and SMNVEV (reference sequence). The ends lost 4 bases at V and 4 bases at J; junction bases unmatched: 2. CDR3 length equals 14 residues. The CDR3, as DNA: TGTGCCAGCAGTTCAGGACTAGCGGGAGAGACCCAGTACTTC. This encodes CASSSGLAGETQYF.

The J gene is TRBJ2-3, the V gene TRBV12-5; 7 bases are shared with TRBD1. Trimming at V came to 0 bases and at J to 2 bases, leaving 17 bases not matched to a gene. The CDR3 sequence is 20 residues long. Germline assignment: CDR1 LGHNT and CDR2 FRNRAP. The CDR3 reads CASGLVKLEGQGETTDTQYF. CDR3 bases: TGTGCTAGTGGTTTGGTAAAGTTAGAGGGGCAGGGGGAAACCACAGATACGCAGTATTTT.

This rearrangement joins TRBV15 to TRBJ2-5, with 9 bases identical to TRBD1. With 0 bases clipped from V and 5 bases from J, the junction kept 4 bases outside the gene matches. This CDR3 has 15 amino acids. The germline gives CDR1 LNHNV, CDR2 YYDKDF (reference sequence). The CDR3 spells CATSRDQDRGETQYF. The CDR3 DNA reads as TGTGCCACCAGCAGAGATCAGGACAGGGGTGAGACCCAGTACTTC.

V is TRBV10-3 and J is TRBJ1-2, with 7 bases aligning to TRBD1. The V gene's germline CDR1 is ENHRY and CDR2 SYGVKD. V shed 3 bases and J 1 base; nucleotides not matched to a gene: 8. This CDR3 contains 16 residues. The CDR3 bases are TGTGCCATCAGTGAAGGAGGGCAGGGGGGTAACTATGGCTACACCTTC. Residues: CAISEGGQGGNYGYTF.

The chain combines TRBV9 with TRBJ2-1; TRBD2 aligns across 7 bases. The germline CDR1 and CDR2 sequences are SGDLS and YYNGEE. Trimming removed 4 bases from V and 3 bases from J; junction bases left unmatched: 7. The CDR3 length is 15 residues. As DNA, the CDR3 is TGTGCCAGCAGCCCCAGCGGGGCGATCTACAATGAGCAGTTCTTC. Translating it yields CASSPSGAIYNEQFF.

The rearrangement uses TRBV5-6 and TRBJ2-3, with D perhaps TRBD2 (7 bases). The V end was cut by 4 bases, the J end by 3 bases, with 18 bases between. CDR3 size: 16 residues. Germline CDR1 reads SGHDT; CDR2 reads YYEEEE. The CDR3 DNA is TGTGCCAGCAGCCAGGGGTTGCGGGAGAGGACAGATACGCAGTATTTT. It codes for CASSQGLRERTDTQYF. Full variable domain (outside the CDR3, taken from reference TRBV5-6 and TRBJ2-3): DAGVTQSPTHLIKTRGQQVTLRCSPKSGHDTVSWYQQALGQGPQFIFQYYEEEERQRGNFPDRFSGHQFPNYSSELNVNALLLGDSALYLCASSQGLRERTDTQYFGPGTRLTVL.

The rearrangement uses TRBV19 and TRBJ2-3; 9 bases agree with TRBD1. The V segment lost 9 bases and the J segment 1 base; nucleotides outside the gene matches: 5. The CDR3 has 14 residues. Germline assignment: CDR1 LNHDA and CDR2 SQIVND (reference sequence). The CDR3 coding sequence is TGTGCCAGCAACCGGGACAGGGGCACAGATACGCAGTATTTT. Protein sequence: CASNRDRGTDTQYF.

This chain connects TRBV6-5 to TRBJ1-6; the D gene is possibly TRBD1 (5 bases). The CDR3 runs 15 residues. The V gene's germline CDR1 is MNHEY and CDR2 SVGAGI. The germline V and J ends were trimmed by 6 bases and 9 bases, with 18 bases remaining between them. The CDR3 spells CASSTEGFDGSPLHF. CDR3 DNA sequence: TGTGCCAGCAGCACCGAGGGGTTCGACGGTTCACCCCTCCACTTT.

This clone has more than one count but fewer than ten. The CDR3 bases are TGTGCCAGCAGCTTGCGGGTAGAGGGCACTGAAGCTTTCTTT. It translates to CASSLRVEGTEAFF. This chain connects TRBV5-4 to TRBJ1-1; D unresolved. The CDR3 covers 14 residues. Germline CDR1 reads SGHNT; CDR2 reads YYREEE (reference sequence). The V end was cut by 1 base, the J end by 4 bases, with 11 bases between.

The rearrangement uses TRBV19 and TRBJ2-2, with 7 bases that match TRBD2. V lost 7 bases, J lost 4 bases, and 12 bases stayed unmatched. This CDR3 is built from 16 residues. Germline loops: CDR1 LNHDA, CDR2 SQIVND (reference sequence). CDR3 amino acids: CASKGGSGEFTGELFF. CDR3 sequence (DNA): TGTGCCAGTAAAGGTGGAAGCGGGGAATTCACCGGGGAGCTGTTTTTT. Full variable domain (rest looked up from reference TRBV19 and TRBJ2-2): DGGITQSPKYLFRKEGQNVTLSCEQNLNHDAMYWYRQDPGQGLRLIYYSQIVNDFQKGDIAEGYSVSREKKESFPLTVTSAQKNPTAFYLCASKGGSGEFTGELFFGEGSRLTVL.

The V and J genes are TRBV7-2 and TRBJ2-5; 7 bases are shared with TRBD2. The CDR3 runs to 16 residues. In germline, CDR1 is SGHTA, CDR2 FQGNSA. The V gene end was trimmed by 6 bases and the J gene end by 4 bases; junction bases not matched to a gene: 14. The CDR3 spells CASRGYRGSGGETQYF. CDR3 nucleotide sequence: TGTGCCAGCAGGGGATATAGAGGCTCGGGGGGAGAGACCCAGTACTTC.

This chain joins TRBV19 and TRBJ1-5, with D tentatively TRBD1 (5 bases). Trimming cost V 3 bases and J 2 bases, with 14 bases left between them. The CDR3 covers 16 residues. Germline CDR1 is LNHDA and CDR2 is SQIVND (reference sequence). CDR3 nucleotide sequence: TGTGCCAGTAGTATTTCTGGGGGGATTGGCAATCAGCCCCAGCATTTT. Encoded protein: CASSISGGIGNQPQHF.

V usage is TRBV10-1 and J usage is TRBJ2-1; D is unclear. CDR1 and CDR2 from the germline V gene are WNHNN and SYGVQD (reference sequence). V lost 4 bases to trimming and J lost 4 bases, with 5 bases between them. The CDR3 covers 12 residues. This CDR3 is CASSASYNEQFF. CDR3 sequence (DNA): TGCGCCAGCAGTGCGAGTTACAATGAGCAGTTCTTC.

V is TRBV28 and J is TRBJ2-3; D is uncertain. The CDR3 has 12 residues. With 6 bases removed from V and 6 bases from J, the gap between germline ends came to 10 bases. Per germline, CDR1 MDHEN and CDR2 SYDVKM. CDR3 in DNA: TGTGCCAGCAGCCCCTCCTGGGATACGCAGTATTTT. It specifies CASSPSWDTQYF.

This chain connects TRBV28 to TRBJ2-1; 8 nucleotides align to TRBD2. Losses at the gene ends were 7 bases for V and 8 bases for J; bases not matched to a gene: 13. Per the germline V gene, CDR1 is MDHEN and CDR2 is SYDVKM. The CDR3 contains 15 residues. CDR3 DNA sequence: TGTGCCAGCATAAGGGGGAGCGGGGGATTAGATGAGCAGTTCTTC. Protein sequence: CASIRGSGGLDEQFF.